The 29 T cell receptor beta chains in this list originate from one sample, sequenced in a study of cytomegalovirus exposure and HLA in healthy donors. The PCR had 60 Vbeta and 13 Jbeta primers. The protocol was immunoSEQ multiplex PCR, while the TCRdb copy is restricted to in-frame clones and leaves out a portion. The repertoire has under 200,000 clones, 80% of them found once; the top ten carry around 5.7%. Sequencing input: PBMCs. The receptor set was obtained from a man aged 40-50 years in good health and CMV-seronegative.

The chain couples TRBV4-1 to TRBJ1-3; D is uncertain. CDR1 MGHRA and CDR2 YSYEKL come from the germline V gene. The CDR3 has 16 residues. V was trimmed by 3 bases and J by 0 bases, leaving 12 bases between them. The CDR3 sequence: CASSQAMEASGNTIYF. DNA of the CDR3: TGCGCCAGCAGCCAGGCCATGGAGGCCTCTGGAAACACCATATATTTT.

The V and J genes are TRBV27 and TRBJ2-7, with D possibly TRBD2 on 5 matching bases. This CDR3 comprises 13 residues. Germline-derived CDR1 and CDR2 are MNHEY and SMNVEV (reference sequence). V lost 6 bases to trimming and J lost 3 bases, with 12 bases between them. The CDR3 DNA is TGTGCCAGCAGCCCCCCGGGGTACTACGAGCAGTACTTC. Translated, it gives CASSPPGYYEQYF.

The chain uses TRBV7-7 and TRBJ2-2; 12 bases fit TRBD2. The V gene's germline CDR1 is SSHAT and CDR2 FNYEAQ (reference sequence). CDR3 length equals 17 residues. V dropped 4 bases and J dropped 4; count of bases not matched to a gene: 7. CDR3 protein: CASSSQLAGGTTGELFF. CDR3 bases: TGTGCCAGCAGCTCTCAACTAGCGGGAGGAACCACCGGGGAGCTGTTTTTT. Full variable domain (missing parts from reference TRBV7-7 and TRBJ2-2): GAGVSQSPRYKVTKRGQDVTLRCDPISSHATLYWYQQALGQGPEFLTYFNYEAQPDKSGLPSDRFSAERPEGSISTLTIQRTEQRDSAMYRCASSSQLAGGTTGELFFGEGSRLTVL.

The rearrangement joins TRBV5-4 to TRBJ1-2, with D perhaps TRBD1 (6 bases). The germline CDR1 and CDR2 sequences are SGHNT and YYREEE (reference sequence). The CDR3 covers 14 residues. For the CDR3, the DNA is TGTGCGACCCAGGGAACAGGGTTGTTCCTCGGCTACACCTTC. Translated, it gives CATQGTGLFLGYTF.

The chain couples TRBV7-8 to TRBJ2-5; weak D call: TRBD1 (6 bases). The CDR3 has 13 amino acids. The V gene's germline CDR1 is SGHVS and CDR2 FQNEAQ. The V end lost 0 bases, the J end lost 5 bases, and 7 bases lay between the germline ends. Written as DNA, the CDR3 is TGTGCCAGCAGCTTAGCGAGGGGGGAGACCCAGTACTTC. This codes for CASSLARGETQYF.

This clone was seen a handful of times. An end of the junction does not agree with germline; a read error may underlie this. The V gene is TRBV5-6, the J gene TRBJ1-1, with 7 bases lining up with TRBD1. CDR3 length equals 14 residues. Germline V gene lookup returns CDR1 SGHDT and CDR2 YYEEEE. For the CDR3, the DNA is TGTGCCAGCAGCCCCGACAGGGTGAACGCTGAAGCTTTCTTT. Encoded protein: CASSPDRVNAEAFF. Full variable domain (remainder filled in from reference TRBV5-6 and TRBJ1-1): DAGVTQSPTHLIKTRGQQVTLRCSPKSGHDTVSWYQQALGQGPQFIFQYYEEEERQRGNFPDRFSGHQFPNYSSELNVNALLLGDSALYLCASSPDRVNAEAFFGQGTRLTVV.

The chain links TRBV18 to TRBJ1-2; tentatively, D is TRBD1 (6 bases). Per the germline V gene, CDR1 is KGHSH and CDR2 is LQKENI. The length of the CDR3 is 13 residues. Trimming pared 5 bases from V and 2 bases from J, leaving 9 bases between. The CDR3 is CASSNRANYGYTF. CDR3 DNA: TGTGCCAGCTCAAACAGGGCCAACTATGGCTACACCTTC.

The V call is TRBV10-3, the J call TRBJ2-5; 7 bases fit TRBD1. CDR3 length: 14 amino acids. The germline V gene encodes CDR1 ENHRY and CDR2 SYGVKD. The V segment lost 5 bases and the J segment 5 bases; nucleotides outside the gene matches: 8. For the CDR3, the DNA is TGTGCCATCAGTCCCCAGACAGGGAGCGAGACCCAGTACTTC. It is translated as CAISPQTGSETQYF.

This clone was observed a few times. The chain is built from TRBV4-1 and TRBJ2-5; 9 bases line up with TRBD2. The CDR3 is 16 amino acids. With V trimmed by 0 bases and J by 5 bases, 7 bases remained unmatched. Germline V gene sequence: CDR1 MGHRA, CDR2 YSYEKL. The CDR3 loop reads CASSQDGGGAIETQYF. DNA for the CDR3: TGCGCCAGCAGCCAAGATGGCGGGGGGGCCATTGAGACCCAGTACTTC.

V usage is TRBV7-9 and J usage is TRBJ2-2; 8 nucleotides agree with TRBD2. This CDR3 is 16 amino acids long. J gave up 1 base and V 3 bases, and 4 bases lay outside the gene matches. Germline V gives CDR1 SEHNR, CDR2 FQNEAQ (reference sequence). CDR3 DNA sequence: TGTGCCAGCAGCTTCTACAGCGGGGGGAACACCGGGGAGCTGTTTTTT. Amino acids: CASSFYSGGNTGELFF.

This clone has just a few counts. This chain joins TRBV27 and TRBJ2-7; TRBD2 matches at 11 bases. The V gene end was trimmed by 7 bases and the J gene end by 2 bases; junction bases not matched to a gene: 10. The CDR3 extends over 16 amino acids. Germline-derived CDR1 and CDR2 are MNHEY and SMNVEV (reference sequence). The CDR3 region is CASKKLAGGEAYEQYF. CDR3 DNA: TGTGCCAGCAAAAAATTAGCGGGAGGGGAGGCCTACGAGCAGTACTTC.

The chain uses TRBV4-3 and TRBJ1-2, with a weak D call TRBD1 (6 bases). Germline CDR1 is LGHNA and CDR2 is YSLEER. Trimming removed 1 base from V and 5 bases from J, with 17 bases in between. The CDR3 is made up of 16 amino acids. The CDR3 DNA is TGCGCCAGCAGCCAAGTGGGGGGGGGACAAAAGTATGGCTACACCTTC. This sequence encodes CASSQVGGGQKYGYTF.

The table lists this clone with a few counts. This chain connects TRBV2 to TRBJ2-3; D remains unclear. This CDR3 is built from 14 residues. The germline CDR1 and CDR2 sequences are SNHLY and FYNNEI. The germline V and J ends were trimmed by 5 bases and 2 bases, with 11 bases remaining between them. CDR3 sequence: CASSFARNTDTQYF. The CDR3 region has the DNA TGTGCCAGCAGTTTCGCGAGAAACACAGATACGCAGTATTTT.

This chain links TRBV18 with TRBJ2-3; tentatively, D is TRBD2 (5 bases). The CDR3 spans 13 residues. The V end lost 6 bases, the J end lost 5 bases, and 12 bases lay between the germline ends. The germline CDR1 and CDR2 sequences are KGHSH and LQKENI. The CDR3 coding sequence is TGTGCCAGCTCCCAAAACCGGGGAGATACGCAGTATTTT. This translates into CASSQNRGDTQYF.

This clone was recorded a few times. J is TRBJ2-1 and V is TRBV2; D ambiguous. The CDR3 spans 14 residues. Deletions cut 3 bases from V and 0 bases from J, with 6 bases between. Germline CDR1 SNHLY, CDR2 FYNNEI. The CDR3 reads CASSDAASYNEQFF. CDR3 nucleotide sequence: TGTGCCAGCAGTGATGCGGCCTCCTACAATGAGCAGTTCTTC.

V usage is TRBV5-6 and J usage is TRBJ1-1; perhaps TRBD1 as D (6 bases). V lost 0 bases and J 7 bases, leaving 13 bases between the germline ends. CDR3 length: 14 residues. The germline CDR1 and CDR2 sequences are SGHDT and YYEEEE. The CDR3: CASSLGTGKGEAFF. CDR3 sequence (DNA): TGTGCCAGCAGCTTGGGTACAGGGAAGGGTGAAGCTTTCTTT.

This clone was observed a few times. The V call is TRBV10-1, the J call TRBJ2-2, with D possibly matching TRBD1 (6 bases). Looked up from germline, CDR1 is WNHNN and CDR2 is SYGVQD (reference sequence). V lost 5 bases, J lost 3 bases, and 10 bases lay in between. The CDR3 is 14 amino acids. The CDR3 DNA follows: TGCGCCAGCAGTAGACAGGTTGACACCGGGGAGCTGTTTTTT. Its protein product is CASSRQVDTGELFF.

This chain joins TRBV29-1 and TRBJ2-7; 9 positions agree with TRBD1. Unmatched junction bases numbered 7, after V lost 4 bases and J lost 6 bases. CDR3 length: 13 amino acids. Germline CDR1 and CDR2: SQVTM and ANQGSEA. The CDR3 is CSVAGTGQGEQYF. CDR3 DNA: TGCAGCGTTGCCGGGACAGGGCAAGGCGAGCAGTACTTC.

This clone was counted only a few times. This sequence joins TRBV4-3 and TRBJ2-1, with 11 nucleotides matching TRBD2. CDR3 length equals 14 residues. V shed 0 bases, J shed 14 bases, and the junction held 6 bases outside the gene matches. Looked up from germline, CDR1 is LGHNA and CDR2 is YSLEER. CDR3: CASSQDQTSGGKFF. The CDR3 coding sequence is TGCGCCAGCAGCCAAGATCAAACTAGCGGGGGAAAGTTCTTC.

The CDR3 bases are TGTGCCAGCAGCATAGGACAGGGGGGGGGAGATACGCAGTATTTT. Amino acids: CASSIGQGGGDTQYF. V is TRBV7-2 and J is TRBJ2-3, with 10 bases that match TRBD1. The ends lost 5 bases at V and 5 bases at J; junction bases unmatched: 7. Per germline, CDR1 SGHTA and CDR2 FQGNSA. The CDR3 has 15 residues. Full variable domain (outside the CDR3, taken from reference TRBV7-2 and TRBJ2-3): GAGVSQSPSNKVTEKGKDVELRCDPISGHTALYWYRQSLGQGLEFLIYFQGNSAPDKSGLPSDRFSAERTGGSVSTLTIQRTQQEDSAVYLCASSIGQGGGDTQYFGPGTRLTVL.

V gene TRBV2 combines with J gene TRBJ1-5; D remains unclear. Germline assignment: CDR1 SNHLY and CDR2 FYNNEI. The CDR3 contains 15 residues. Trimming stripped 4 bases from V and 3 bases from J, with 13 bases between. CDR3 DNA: TGTGCCAGCAGTGCCAATACCGGGTCCAATCAGCCCCAGCATTTT. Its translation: CASSANTGSNQPQHF.

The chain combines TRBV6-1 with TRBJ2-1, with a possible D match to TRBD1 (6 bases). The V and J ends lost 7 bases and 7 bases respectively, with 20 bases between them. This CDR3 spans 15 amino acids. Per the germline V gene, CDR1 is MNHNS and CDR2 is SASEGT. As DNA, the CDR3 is TGTGCCAGCACCACACTTCGAAACAGGGCTAATGAGCAGTTCTTC. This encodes CASTTLRNRANEQFF.

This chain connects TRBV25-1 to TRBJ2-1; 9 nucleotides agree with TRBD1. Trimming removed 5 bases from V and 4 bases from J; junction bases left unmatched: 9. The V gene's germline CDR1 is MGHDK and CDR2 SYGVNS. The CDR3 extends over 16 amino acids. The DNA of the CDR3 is TGTGCCAGCAGTAGGTCTGGGGGGACAGGGTACAATGAGCAGTTCTTC. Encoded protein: CASSRSGGTGYNEQFF.

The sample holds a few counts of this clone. The DNA of the CDR3 is TGCGCCAGCAGCCAGCACAGGGGGGGGACAAACACTGAAGCTTTCTTT. Protein product: CASSQHRGGTNTEAFF. This chain connects TRBV4-3 to TRBJ1-1, with TRBD1 identical over 8 bases. Looked up from germline, CDR1 is LGHNA and CDR2 is YSLEER. V shed 3 bases, J shed 2 bases, and the junction held 8 bases outside the gene matches. The CDR3 is 16 amino acids.

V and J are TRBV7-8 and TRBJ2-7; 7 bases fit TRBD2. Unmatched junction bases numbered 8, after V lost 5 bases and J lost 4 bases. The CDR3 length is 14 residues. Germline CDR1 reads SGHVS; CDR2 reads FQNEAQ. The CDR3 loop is CASSRHVGGYEQYF. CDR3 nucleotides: TGTGCCAGCAGCCGCCATGTGGGGGGGTACGAGCAGTACTTC.

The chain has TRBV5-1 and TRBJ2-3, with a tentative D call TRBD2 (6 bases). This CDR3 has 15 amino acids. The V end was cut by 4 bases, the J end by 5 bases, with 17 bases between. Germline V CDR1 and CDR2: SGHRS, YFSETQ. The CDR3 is CASSLMWRDRDTQYF. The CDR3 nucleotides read TGCGCCAGCAGCCTGATGTGGCGGGACCGAGATACGCAGTATTTT.

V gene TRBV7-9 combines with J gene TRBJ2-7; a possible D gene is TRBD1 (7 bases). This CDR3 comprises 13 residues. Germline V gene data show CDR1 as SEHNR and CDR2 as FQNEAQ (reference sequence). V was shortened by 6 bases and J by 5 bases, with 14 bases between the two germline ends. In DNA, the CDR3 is TGTGCCAGCAGTCCAGGGGGGCAGAACGAGCAGTACTTC. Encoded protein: CASSPGGQNEQYF.

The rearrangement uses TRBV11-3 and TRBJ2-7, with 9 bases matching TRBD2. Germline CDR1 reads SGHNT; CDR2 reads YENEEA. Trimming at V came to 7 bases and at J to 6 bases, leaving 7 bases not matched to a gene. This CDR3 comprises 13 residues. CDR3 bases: TGTGCCAGCACATTAGCGGGAGACGGCGAGCAGTACTTC. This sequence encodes CASTLAGDGEQYF.

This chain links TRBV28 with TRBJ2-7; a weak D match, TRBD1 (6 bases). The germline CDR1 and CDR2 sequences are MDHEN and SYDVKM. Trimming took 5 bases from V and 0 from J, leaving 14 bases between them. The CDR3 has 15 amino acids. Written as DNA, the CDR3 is TGTGCCAGCAGTCCCGGGACACCGAGCTCCTACGAGCAGTACTTC. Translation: CASSPGTPSSYEQYF.